The 23 T cell receptor beta chains reported below all come from one sample, sequenced in a study of PD-L1 blockade in urothelial cancer. Using immunoSEQ multiplex PCR, the repertoire was profiled, and TCRdb retains in-frame clones only, with some absent. In the table there are some 79,000 clones, 82% of which are singletons. The specimen comprised PBMCs, sampled around atezolizumab (anti-PD-L1) treatment. The receptors derive from a man in his 70s with urothelial cancer.

This clone has a single count. The J gene is TRBJ2-3, the V gene TRBV6-5; 8 nucleotides match TRBD2. Germline V gene data show CDR1 as MNHEY and CDR2 as SVGAGI. Trimming at V came to 8 bases and at J to 1 base, leaving 5 bases not matched to a gene. The CDR3 is made up of 14 amino acids. The CDR3, as DNA: TGTGCCAGCCGGGGGGGCCGAGGCACAGATACGCAGTATTTT. Its translation: CASRGGRGTDTQYF.

The rearrangement uses TRBV13 and TRBJ2-7; weak D call: TRBD2 (6 bases). V lost 7 bases and J 4 bases, leaving 17 bases between the germline ends. From germline, CDR1 is PRHDT and CDR2 FYEKMQ (reference sequence). This CDR3 has 14 residues. CDR3 sequence: CASTSTFGGYEQYF. The DNA for the CDR3 is TGTGCCAGCACCTCTACCTTCGGGGGTTACGAGCAGTACTTC.

The V call is TRBV11-2, the J call TRBJ2-7, with 9 bases fitting TRBD1. V shed 4 bases, J shed 4 bases, and the junction held 5 bases outside the gene matches. Germline lookup yields CDR1 SGHAT and CDR2 FQNNGV. The CDR3 is 14 amino acids. The CDR3 protein is CASSYTGGAYEQYF. CDR3 DNA sequence: TGTGCCAGCAGCTATACAGGGGGCGCGTACGAGCAGTACTTC. Together with reference TRBV11-2 and TRBJ2-7, the CDR3 gives the full variable domain: EAGVAQSPRYKIIEKRQSVAFWCNPISGHATLYWYQQILGQGPKLLIQFQNNGVVDDSQLPKDRFSAERLKGVDSTLKIQPAKLEDSAVYLCASSYTGGAYEQYFGPGTRLTVT.

This clone was found once. The rearrangement uses TRBV6-6 and TRBJ1-5; D is uncertain. The V end was cut by 4 bases, the J end by 2 bases, with 15 bases between. The CDR3 spans 16 residues. Germline loops: CDR1 MNHNY, CDR2 SVGAGI (reference sequence). The CDR3 is CASSSRPSGGNQPQHF. In DNA, the CDR3 is TGTGCCAGCAGTTCACGGCCCTCGGGTGGCAATCAGCCCCAGCATTTT.

This clone was detected only a few times. V is TRBV7-6 and J is TRBJ2-2; TRBD2 might be the D (6 bases). Trimming removed 5 bases at V and 6 bases at J, with 7 bases between. Per germline, CDR1 SGHVS and CDR2 FNYEAQ. CDR3 size: 12 residues. This chain's CDR3 is CASSRLAGELFF. The DNA of the CDR3 is TGTGCCAGCAGCCGACTAGCCGGGGAGCTGTTTTTT.

The genes are TRBV4-1 and TRBJ1-6, with a possible D match to TRBD1 (5 bases). Trimming removed 1 base at V and 7 bases at J, with 11 bases between. CDR3 length: 15 amino acids. Germline V gene sequence: CDR1 MGHRA, CDR2 YSYEKL. CDR3 coding DNA: TGCGCCAGCAGCCAAGCGGACAATCGGAATTCACCCCTCCACTTT. It specifies CASSQADNRNSPLHF.

This clone appeared a single time. This chain joins TRBV5-6 and TRBJ2-6; D perhaps matches TRBD2 (5 bases). The V gene's germline CDR1 is SGHDT and CDR2 YYEEEE. The length of the CDR3 is 14 residues. V was pared by 6 bases and J by 4 bases, with 11 bases between. Written as DNA, the CDR3 is TGTGCCAGCACCACGGGGTTAGGGGCCAACGTCCTGACTTTC. Translating gives CASTTGLGANVLTF.

This clone appeared a few times. The chain recombines TRBV7-2 with TRBJ2-7; TRBD1 matches 9 bases. The length of the CDR3 is 14 residues. Germline V lookup: CDR1 SGHTA, CDR2 FQGNSA. The junction had 3 bases not matched to a gene; V was cut back by 6 bases and J by 0 bases. The CDR3 loop reads CASSRQGDSYEQYF. Here the CDR3 DNA reads TGTGCCAGCAGTCGACAGGGGGACTCCTACGAGCAGTACTTC.

This clone was detected a few times. This chain connects TRBV10-1 to TRBJ2-3; 8 bases match TRBD2. V lost 3 bases to trimming and J lost 1 base; unmatched junction nucleotides: 12. This CDR3 comprises 18 residues. CDR1 and CDR2 from the germline V gene are WNHNN and SYGVQD (reference sequence). The CDR3 region is CASSDSACRREGTDTQYF. CDR3 nucleotide sequence: TGCGCCAGCAGTGACTCCGCGTGTAGGCGGGAGGGCACAGATACGCAGTATTTT.

J is TRBJ1-4 and V is TRBV21-1; the table's TRBD1 call for D was not verified on the DNA. TRBV21-1 is listed as a pseudogene. CDR3 length: 16 amino acids. The CDR3 bases are TGTGCCAGCAGCACTTCGTCGGGACACCTTAATGAAAAACTGTTTTTT. Amino acid sequence: CASSTSSGHLNEKLFF.

The rearrangement joins TRBV5-8 to TRBJ2-2, with D perhaps matching TRBD2 (6 bases). The CDR3 extends over 15 amino acids. V was clipped by 4 bases and J by 5 bases, with 15 bases between them. Germline CDR1 is SGHTS and CDR2 is YDEGEE. The DNA for the CDR3 is TGTGCCAGCAGCCCACGCGGGACCCGGACCGGGGAGCTGTTTTTT. The encoded protein is CASSPRGTRTGELFF.

The CDR3 reads CASSVGQYSNQPQHF. The CDR3 bases are TGTGCCAGCAGCGTAGGGCAGTATAGCAATCAGCCCCAGCATTTT. V gene TRBV9 combines with J gene TRBJ1-5, with no clear D. The CDR3 is made up of 15 amino acids. Trimming took off 0 bases at V and 0 bases at J, with 7 bases between the two ends. Germline values: CDR1 SGDLS, CDR2 YYNGEE.

The gene calls are TRBV11-2 and TRBJ1-3, with D possibly matching TRBD1 (6 bases). V was pared by 5 bases and J by 4 bases, with 18 bases between. CDR1 is SGHAT and CDR2 is FQNNGV in the germline V gene. This CDR3 contains 16 residues. The CDR3 protein is CASSPAGTPGGNTIYF. In nucleotides, the CDR3 is TGTGCCAGCAGCCCCGCCGGGACACCGGGAGGAAACACCATATATTTT.

This chain uses TRBV4-1 with TRBJ2-1; TRBD2 is a possible D gene (6 bases). The CDR3 has 15 residues. Germline assignment: CDR1 MGHRA and CDR2 YSYEKL. V lost 1 base and J 4 bases, leaving 11 bases between the germline ends. The CDR3 sequence is CASSQGSGTYNEQFF. Here the CDR3 DNA reads TGCGCCAGCAGCCAAGGTTCAGGGACTTACAATGAGCAGTTCTTC.

This sequence joins TRBV28 and TRBJ2-7; 7 nucleotides agree with TRBD2. This CDR3 has 13 residues. V was clipped by 5 bases and J by 4 bases; unmatched bases: 5. Germline CDR1 reads MDHEN; CDR2 reads SYDVKM. The CDR3 DNA sequence: TGTGCCAGCAGTATCGGGAGGAGGTACGAGCAGTACTTC. Protein product: CASSIGRRYEQYF.

The rearrangement links TRBV19 to TRBJ2-2; 12 bases map to TRBD1. CDR3 length: 14 amino acids. The ends lost 8 bases at V and 7 bases at J; junction bases unmatched: 5. CDR1 and CDR2 from the germline V gene are LNHDA and SQIVND (reference sequence). CDR3 bases: TGTGCCAGTCTGGGACAGGGGGCTGACGGGGAGCTGTTTTTT. Its translation: CASLGQGADGELFF.

The V call is TRBV4-3, the J call TRBJ2-3; 7 nucleotides match TRBD1. Germline V lookup: CDR1 LGHNA, CDR2 YSLEER. The CDR3 has 18 amino acids. The V and J ends lost 0 bases and 0 bases, in that order; junction bases with no gene match: 9. CDR3: CASSQDLHRGDSTDTQYF. The DNA of the CDR3 is TGCGCCAGCAGCCAAGATCTTCACAGGGGCGATAGCACAGATACGCAGTATTTT.

J is TRBJ1-1 and V is TRBV6-1; 10 bases map to TRBD1. The CDR3 is made up of 14 amino acids. The V gene end was trimmed by 6 bases and the J gene end by 3 bases; junction bases not matched to a gene: 4. Looked up from germline, CDR1 is MNHNS and CDR2 is SASEGT. CDR3 amino acids: CASRTGGKDTEAFF. DNA for the CDR3: TGTGCCAGCAGGACAGGGGGCAAGGACACTGAAGCTTTCTTT.

This clone was seen just once. The chain recombines TRBV4-2 with TRBJ2-1; 9 positions agree with TRBD2. The CDR3 sequence is 17 residues long. With V trimmed by 2 bases and J by 8 bases, 13 bases remained unmatched. Germline CDR1 is LGHNA and CDR2 is YNFKEQ. The CDR3 region is CASSQFGQRGATDEQFF. CDR3 nucleotides: TGTGCCAGCAGCCAATTTGGTCAGCGGGGGGCCACCGATGAGCAGTTCTTC.

This rearrangement joins TRBV11-3 to TRBJ1-4; D not certain. Trimming stripped 5 bases from V and 5 bases from J, with 15 bases between. This CDR3 has 15 amino acids. Germline values: CDR1 SGHNT, CDR2 YENEEA. CDR3 loop: CASSVSYPVNEKLFF. CDR3 in DNA: TGTGCCAGCAGCGTCTCGTATCCGGTGAATGAAAAACTGTTTTTT.

V and J are TRBV4-2 and TRBJ2-2, with 7 positions matching TRBD2. J was trimmed by 6 bases and V by 4 bases; bases with no gene match: 8. The CDR3 runs 15 residues. CDR1 and CDR2 from the germline V gene are LGHNA and YNFKEQ. CDR3 in amino acids: CASSRGTKGPGELFF. CDR3 nucleotide sequence: TGTGCCAGCAGCCGTGGGACTAAGGGGCCCGGGGAGCTGTTTTTT.

The chain is built from TRBV18 and TRBJ2-2; 7 bases align to TRBD1. The length of the CDR3 is 16 residues. CDR1 is KGHSH and CDR2 is LQKENI in the germline V gene. Losses at the gene ends were 3 bases for V and 0 bases for J; bases not matched to a gene: 4. Here the CDR3 reads CASSPRQGTNTGELFF. The CDR3 region has the DNA TGTGCCAGCTCACCCAGACAGGGAACGAACACCGGGGAGCTGTTTTTT.

This rearrangement joins TRBV7-9 to TRBJ2-1; tentatively, D is TRBD1 (6 bases). This CDR3 has 14 amino acids. V lost 5 bases, J lost 10 bases, and 18 bases lay in between. Germline loops: CDR1 SEHNR, CDR2 FQNEAQ (reference sequence). The CDR3: CASSPDNRVGEQFF. In nucleotides, the CDR3 is TGTGCCAGCAGCCCAGATAACAGGGTTGGGGAGCAGTTCTTC.